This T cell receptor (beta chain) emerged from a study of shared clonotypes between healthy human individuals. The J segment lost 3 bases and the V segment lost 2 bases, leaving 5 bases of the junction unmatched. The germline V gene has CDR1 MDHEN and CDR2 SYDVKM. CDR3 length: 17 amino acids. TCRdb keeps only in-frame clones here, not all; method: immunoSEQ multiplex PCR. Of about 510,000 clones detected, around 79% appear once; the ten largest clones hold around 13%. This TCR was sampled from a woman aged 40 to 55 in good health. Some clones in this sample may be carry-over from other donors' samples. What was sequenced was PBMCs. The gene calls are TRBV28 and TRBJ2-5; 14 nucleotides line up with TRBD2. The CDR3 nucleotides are TGTGCCAGCAGTTTAAGGGGGGGACTAGCGGGAGAAGAGACCCAGTACTTC. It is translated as CASSLRGGLAGEETQYF.